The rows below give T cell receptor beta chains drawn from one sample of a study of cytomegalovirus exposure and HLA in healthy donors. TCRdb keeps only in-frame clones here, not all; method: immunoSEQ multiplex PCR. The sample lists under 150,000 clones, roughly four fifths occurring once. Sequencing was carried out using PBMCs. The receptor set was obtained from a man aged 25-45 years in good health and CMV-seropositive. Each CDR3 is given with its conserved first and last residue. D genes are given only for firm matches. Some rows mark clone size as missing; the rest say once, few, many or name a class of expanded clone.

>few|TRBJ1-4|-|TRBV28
CASSLWVAKGGKLFF
TGTGCCAGCAGTTTATGGGTCGCTAAGGGAGGAAAACTGTTTTTT
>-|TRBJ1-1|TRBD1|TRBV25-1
CASSEWGDRGAVNTEAFF
TGTGCCAGCAGTGAATGGGGGGACAGGGGAGCGGTGAACACTGAAGCTTTCTTT
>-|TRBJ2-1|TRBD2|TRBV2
CASSDVGRGSSYNEQFF
TGTGCCAGCAGTGATGTAGGGCGGGGGAGCTCCTACAATGAGCAGTTCTTC
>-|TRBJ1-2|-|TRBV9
CASSFRTANYGHTF
TGTGCCAGCAGCTTTCGGACAGCTAACTATGGCCACACCTTC
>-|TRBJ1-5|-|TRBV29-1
CSVEDELGGVSNQPQHF
TGCAGCGTTGAAGATGAGTTAGGGGGGGTAAGCAATCAGCCCCAGCATTTT
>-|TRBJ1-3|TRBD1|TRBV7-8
CASSPQGAAGNTIYF
TGTGCCAGCAGCCCACAGGGGGCGGCTGGAAACACCATATATTTT
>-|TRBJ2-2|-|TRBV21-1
CASSTRGGNTGELFF
TGTGCCAGCAGCACCAGAGGGGGGAACACCGGGGAGCTGTTTTTT
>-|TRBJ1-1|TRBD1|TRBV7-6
CASSAGQGHTEAFF
TGTGCCAGCAGCGCCGGACAGGGACACACTGAAGCTTTCTTT
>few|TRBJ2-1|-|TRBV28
CASRPGGGFSYNEQFF
TGTGCCAGCAGGCCTGGCGGCGGGTTCTCCTACAATGAGCAGTTCTTC
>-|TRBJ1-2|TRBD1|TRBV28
CASSVGFGQVTYGYTF
TGTGCCAGCAGTGTAGGTTTTGGACAGGTGACCTATGGCTACACCTTC
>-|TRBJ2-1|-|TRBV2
CASRQDFAFYNEQFF
TGTGCCAGCAGGCAGGACTTTGCGTTTTACAATGAGCAGTTCTTC
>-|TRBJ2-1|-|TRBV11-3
CASSELVSNEQFF
TGTGCCAGCAGCGAACTAGTCTCCAATGAGCAGTTCTTC
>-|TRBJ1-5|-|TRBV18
CASSPVGRDNQPQHF
TGTGCCAGCTCACCGGTCGGACGGGACAATCAGCCCCAGCATTTT
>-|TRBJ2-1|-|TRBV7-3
CASSSQVSSYNEQFF
TGTGCCAGCAGCTCACAGGTGTCCTCCTACAATGAGCAGTTCTTC
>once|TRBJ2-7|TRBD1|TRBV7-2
CASSSRDRGYEQYF
TGTGCCAGCAGTTCCCGGGACAGGGGCTACGAGCAGTACTTC
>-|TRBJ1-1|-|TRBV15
CATSRDALTPGFTEAFF
TGTGCCACCAGCAGAGATGCCCTGACCCCGGGTTTCACTGAAGCTTTCTTT
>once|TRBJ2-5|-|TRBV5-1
CASSLSRQEETQYF
TGCGCCAGCAGCTTGTCTCGCCAGGAAGAGACCCAGTACTTC
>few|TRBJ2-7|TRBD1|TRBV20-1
CSAFTGVGQYF
TGCAGTGCTTTTACAGGGGTAGGGCAGTACTTC
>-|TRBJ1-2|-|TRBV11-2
CASRLTGGYTF
TGTGCCAGCAGACTAACAGGGGGCTACACCTTC
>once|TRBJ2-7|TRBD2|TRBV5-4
CASSLGEAGIPLVYEQYF
TGTGCCAGCAGCTTGGGTGAAGCGGGGATCCCCCTCGTCTACGAGCAGTACTTC
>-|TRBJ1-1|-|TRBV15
CATSRAPIARMNTEAFF
TGTGCCACCAGCAGAGCCCCCATCGCCAGGATGAACACTGAAGCTTTCTTT
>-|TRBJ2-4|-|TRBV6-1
CASSDSGVAKNIQYF
TGTGCCAGCAGTGATTCAGGGGTGGCCAAAAACATTCAGTACTTC
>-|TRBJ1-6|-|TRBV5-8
CASSHLSGPVSPLHF
TGTGCCAGCAGCCATCTGAGCGGACCCGTTTCACCCCTCCACTTT
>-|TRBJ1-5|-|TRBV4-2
CASSRAGDNQPQHF
TGTGCCAGCAGCCGGGCAGGGGACAATCAGCCCCAGCATTTT
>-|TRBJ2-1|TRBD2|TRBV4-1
CASSQTPAGGPVDEQFF
TGCGCCAGCAGCCAGACCCCCGCGGGGGGGCCTGTCGATGAGCAGTTCTTC
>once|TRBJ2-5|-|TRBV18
CASSPGLQETQYF
TGTGCCAGCTCACCCGGGTTACAAGAGACCCAGTACTTC
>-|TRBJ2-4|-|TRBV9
CASSLTPSGSGKNIQYF
TGTGCCAGCAGCCTGACCCCATCGGGTAGCGGCAAAAACATTCAGTACTTC
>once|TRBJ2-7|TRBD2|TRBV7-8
CASSLALAGGSEQYF
TGTGCCAGCAGCTTAGCCCTAGCGGGAGGGTCCGAGCAGTACTTC
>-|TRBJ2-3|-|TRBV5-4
CASSTKTASTDTQYF
TGTGCCAGCAGCACGAAGACAGCTAGCACAGATACGCAGTATTTT
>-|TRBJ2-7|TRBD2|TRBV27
CASSDQAASGHYEQYF
TGTGCCAGCAGTGATCAAGCGGCTAGCGGGCACTACGAGCAGTACTTC
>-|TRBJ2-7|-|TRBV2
CASTHSTYEQYF
TGTGCCAGCACGCACTCGACCTACGAGCAGTACTTC
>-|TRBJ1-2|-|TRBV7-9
CASSDGPSNYGYTF
TGTGCCAGCTCAGATGGTCCTTCTAACTATGGCTACACCTTC
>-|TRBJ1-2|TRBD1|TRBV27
CASSFGQGADHSYGYTF
TGTGCCAGCAGTTTCGGACAGGGGGCGGATCACAGCTATGGCTACACCTTC
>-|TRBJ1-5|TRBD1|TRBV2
CASSEGTGRHQPQHF
TGTGCCAGCAGTGAAGGGACAGGTCGGCATCAGCCCCAGCATTTT
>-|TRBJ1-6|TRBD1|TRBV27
CASAHRQGSDSPLHF
TGTGCCAGCGCACATAGACAGGGGTCGGATTCACCCCTCCACTTT
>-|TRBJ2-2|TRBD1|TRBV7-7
CASTSGQANTGELFF
TGTGCCAGCACCTCGGGACAGGCAAACACCGGGGAGCTGTTTTTT
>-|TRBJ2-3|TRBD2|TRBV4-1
CASSQDGPGLTYTDTQYF
TGCGCCAGCAGCCAAGATGGTCCGGGACTAACATATACAGATACGCAGTATTTT
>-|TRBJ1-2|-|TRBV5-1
CASSLPLQGHNYGYTF
TGCGCCAGCAGCTTGCCGCTTCAGGGACACAACTATGGCTACACCTTC
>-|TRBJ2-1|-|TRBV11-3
CASSPAGGVSSYNEQFF
TGTGCCAGCAGCCCTGCGGGCGGGGTGAGCTCCTACAATGAGCAGTTCTTC
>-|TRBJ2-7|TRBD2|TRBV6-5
CASSYRTSPSHEQYF
TGTGCCAGCAGTTACCGGACTAGCCCCAGCCACGAGCAGTACTTC
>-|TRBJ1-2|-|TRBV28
CASSPDGYTF
TGTGCCAGCAGTCCCGATGGCTACACCTTC
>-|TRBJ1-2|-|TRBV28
CASSLQGLSGYTF
TGTGCCAGCAGTTTACAGGGGTTAAGTGGCTACACCTTC
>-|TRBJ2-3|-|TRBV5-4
CASSLDREDTQYF
TGTGCCAGCAGCTTGGACAGGGAGGATACGCAGTATTTT
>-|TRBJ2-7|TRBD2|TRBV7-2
CASSPSGGAYEQYF
TGTGCCAGCAGCCCTAGCGGGGGGGCGTACGAGCAGTACTTC
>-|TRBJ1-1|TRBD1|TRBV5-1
CASSPGQGGTEAFF
TGCGCCAGCAGCCCAGGACAGGGTGGCACTGAAGCTTTCTTT
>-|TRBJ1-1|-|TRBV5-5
CASSLSGLLNTEAFF
TGTGCCAGCAGCTTAAGTGGCCTGTTGAACACTGAAGCTTTCTTT
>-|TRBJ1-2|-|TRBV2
CASSESEAGDGYTF
TGTGCCAGCAGTGAGTCGGAGGCAGGGGATGGCTACACCTTC
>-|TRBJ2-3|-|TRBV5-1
CASSSVESTDTQYF
TGCGCCAGCAGCTCCGTGGAGAGCACAGATACGCAGTATTTT
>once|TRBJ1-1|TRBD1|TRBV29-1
CSVERGTDNTEAFF
TGCAGCGTCGAGCGTGGGACAGATAACACTGAAGCTTTCTTT
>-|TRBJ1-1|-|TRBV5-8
CASSDPQGLYAEAFF
TGTGCCAGCAGCGACCCTCAGGGGTTGTACGCTGAAGCTTTCTTT
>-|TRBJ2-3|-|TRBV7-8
CASLPNGGVTTDTQYF
TGTGCCAGCCTCCCCAACGGGGGAGTGACCACAGATACGCAGTATTTT
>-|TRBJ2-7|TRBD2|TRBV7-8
CASSPLAGGAYEQYF
TGTGCCAGCAGCCCGCTAGCGGGAGGGGCCTACGAGCAGTACTTC
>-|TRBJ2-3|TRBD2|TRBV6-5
CASSYSGRVTDTQYF
TGTGCCAGCAGTTACTCAGGGAGGGTGACAGATACGCAGTATTTT
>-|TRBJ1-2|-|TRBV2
CASIRGGSEYGYTF
TGTGCCAGCATCAGGGGAGGGAGTGAATATGGCTACACCTTC